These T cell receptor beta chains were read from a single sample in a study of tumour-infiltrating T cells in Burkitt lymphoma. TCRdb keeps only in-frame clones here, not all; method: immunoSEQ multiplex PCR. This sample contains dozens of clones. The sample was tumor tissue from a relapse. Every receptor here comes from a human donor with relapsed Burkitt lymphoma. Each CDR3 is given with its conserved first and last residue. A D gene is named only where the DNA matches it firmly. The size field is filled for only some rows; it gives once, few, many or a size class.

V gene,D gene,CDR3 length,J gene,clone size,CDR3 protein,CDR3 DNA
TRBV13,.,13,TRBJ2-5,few,CASSLPQGETQYF,TGTGCCAGCAGCTTACCCCAGGGAGAGACCCAGTACTTC
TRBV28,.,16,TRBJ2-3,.,CASSFMGHSSTDTQYF,TGTGCCAGCAGCTTCATGGGACACTCTAGCACAGATACGCAGTATTTT
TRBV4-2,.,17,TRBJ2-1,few,CASSQPSRQVTYNEQFF,TGTGCCAGCAGCCAACCAAGTAGACAGGTTACCTACAATGAGCAGTTCTTC
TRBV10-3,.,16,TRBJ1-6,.,CAINRGQGGPHSPLHF,TGTGCCATCAACCGTGGGCAGGGTGGACCGCATTCACCCCTCCACTTT
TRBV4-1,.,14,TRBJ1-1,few,CASSQDWPGMSAFF,TGCGCCAGCAGCCAAGATTGGCCAGGGATGTCGGCTTTCTTT
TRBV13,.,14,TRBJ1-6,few,CASSFGLHNSPLHF,TGTGCCAGCAGCTTCGGACTGCATAATTCACCCCTCCACTTT
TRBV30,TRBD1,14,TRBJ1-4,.,CAWNLQGVGEKLFF,TGTGCCTGGAATTTACAGGGGGTTGGTGAAAAACTGTTTTTT
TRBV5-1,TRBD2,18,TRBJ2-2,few,CASSLTLTSGRGTGELFF,TGCGCCAGCAGCTTGACTTTGACTAGCGGGAGAGGAACCGGGGAGCTGTTTTTT
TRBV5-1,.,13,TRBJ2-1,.,CASRQSSYNEQFF,TGCGCCAGCAGACAGAGCTCCTACAATGAGCAGTTCTTC
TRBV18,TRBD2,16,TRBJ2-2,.,CASSPPQSGAGGELFF,TGTGCCAGCTCACCTCCTCAGAGCGGGGCCGGCGGGGAGCTGTTTTTT
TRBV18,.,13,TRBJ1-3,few,CASSPRAGNTIYF,TGTGCCAGCTCACCTCGGGCTGGAAACACCATATATTTT
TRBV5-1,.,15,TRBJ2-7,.,CASSPTSFTAYEQYF,TGCGCCAGCAGCCCGACCAGTTTCACTGCCTACGAGCAGTACTTC
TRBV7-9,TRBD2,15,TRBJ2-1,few,CASSLPSGGRHEQFF,TGTGCCAGCAGCTTACCTAGCGGGGGGCGGCATGAGCAGTTCTTC
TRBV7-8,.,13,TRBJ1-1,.,CASSLLMNTEAFF,TGTGCCAGCAGCCTCTTAATGAACACTGAAGCTTTCTTT
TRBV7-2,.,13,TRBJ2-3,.,CASSLGGKDTQYF,TGTGCCAGCAGCTTAGGGGGCAAGGATACGCAGTATTTT
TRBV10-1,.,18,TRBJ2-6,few,CASSMLQRSQSRANVLTF,TGCGCCAGCAGTATGTTGCAAAGATCACAAAGTCGGGCCAACGTCCTGACTTTC